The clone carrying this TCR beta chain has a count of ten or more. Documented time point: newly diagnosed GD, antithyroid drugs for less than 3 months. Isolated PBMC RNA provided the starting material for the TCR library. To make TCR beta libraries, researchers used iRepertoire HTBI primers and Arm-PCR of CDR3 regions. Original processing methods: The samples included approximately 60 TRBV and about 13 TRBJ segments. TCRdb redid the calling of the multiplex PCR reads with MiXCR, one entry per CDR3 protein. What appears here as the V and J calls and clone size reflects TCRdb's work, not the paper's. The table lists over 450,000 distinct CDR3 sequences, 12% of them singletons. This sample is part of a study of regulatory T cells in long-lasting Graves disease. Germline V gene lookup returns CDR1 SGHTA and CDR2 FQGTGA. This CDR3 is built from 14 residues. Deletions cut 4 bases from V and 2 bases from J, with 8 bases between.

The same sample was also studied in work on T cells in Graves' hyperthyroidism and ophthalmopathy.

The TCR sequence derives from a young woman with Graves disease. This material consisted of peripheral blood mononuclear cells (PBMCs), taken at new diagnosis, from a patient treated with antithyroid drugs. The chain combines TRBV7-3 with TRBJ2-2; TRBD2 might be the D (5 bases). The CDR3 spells CASSSSRNTGELFF. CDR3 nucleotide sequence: TGTGCCAGCAGCTCTAGCAGAAACACCGGGGAGCTGTTTTTT.